This TCR beta chain was recorded in a study of PD-1 blockade in classical Hodgkin lymphoma. Overall study context: Patients were given intravenous nivolumab, 3 mg/kg, every 2 weeks.

On this clone: Antigen specificity is unknown.

The time point here: cycle 4 day 1 (C4D1), after 5 to 7 weeks of nivolumab. Every single patient, without exception, relapsed after autologous stem cell transplantation, and brentuximab vedotin exposure varied. This CDR3 comprises 18 residues. V dropped 2 bases and J dropped 1 base, with 18 bases sitting between them. Germline V gene lookup returns CDR1 SEHNR and CDR2 FQNEAQ (reference sequence). Study-level results: CD4+ TCR diversity rose significantly by C4D1, and CD8+ TCR diversity did not. Repertoires differed for reasons still undefined, possibly disease activity or prior therapy. Exclusion applied to patients who initiated nivolumab less than 1 year following ASCT.

Libraries were prepared by immunoSEQ multiplex PCR; TCRdb keeps only in-frame clonotypes and omits some of them. The sample lists 15,000 to 20,000 clones; about 83% were seen once. This specimen was peripheral blood mononuclear cells (PBMCs), taken before the fourth cycle of nivolumab. The clonotype originates from a human donor with classical Hodgkin lymphoma. The chain has TRBV7-9 and TRBJ1-5, with D unclear. CDR3 bases: TGTGCCAGCAGCTTATGGGGATTGGGAGATGGGAGCAATCAGCCCCAGCATTTT. Translated, it gives CASSLWGLGDGSNQPQHF.